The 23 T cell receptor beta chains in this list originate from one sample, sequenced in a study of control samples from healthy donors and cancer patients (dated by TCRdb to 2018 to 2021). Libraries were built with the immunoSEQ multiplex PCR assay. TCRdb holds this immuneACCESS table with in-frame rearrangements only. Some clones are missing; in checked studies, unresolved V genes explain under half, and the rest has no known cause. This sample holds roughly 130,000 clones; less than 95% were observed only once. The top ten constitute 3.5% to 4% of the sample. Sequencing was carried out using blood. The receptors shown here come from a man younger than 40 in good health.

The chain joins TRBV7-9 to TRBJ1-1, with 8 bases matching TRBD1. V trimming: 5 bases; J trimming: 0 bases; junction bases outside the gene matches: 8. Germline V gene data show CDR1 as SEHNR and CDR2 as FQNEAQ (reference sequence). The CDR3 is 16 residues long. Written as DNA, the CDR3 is TGTGCCAGCAGCCCGCGGACAGGGTCCATGAACACTGAAGCTTTCTTT. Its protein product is CASSPRTGSMNTEAFF.

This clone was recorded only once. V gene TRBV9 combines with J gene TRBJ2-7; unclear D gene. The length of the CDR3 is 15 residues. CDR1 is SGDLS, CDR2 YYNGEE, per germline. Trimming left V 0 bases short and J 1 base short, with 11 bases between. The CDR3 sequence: CASSVGVTASYEQYF. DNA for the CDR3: TGTGCCAGCAGCGTAGGAGTCACCGCATCCTACGAGCAGTACTTC.

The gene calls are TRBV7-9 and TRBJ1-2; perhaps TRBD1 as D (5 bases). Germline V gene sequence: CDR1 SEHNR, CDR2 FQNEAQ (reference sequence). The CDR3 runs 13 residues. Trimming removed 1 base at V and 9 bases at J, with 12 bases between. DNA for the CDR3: TGTGCCAGCAGCTTAGGGGGACCCGAGAGCTACACCTTC. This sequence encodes CASSLGGPESYTF.

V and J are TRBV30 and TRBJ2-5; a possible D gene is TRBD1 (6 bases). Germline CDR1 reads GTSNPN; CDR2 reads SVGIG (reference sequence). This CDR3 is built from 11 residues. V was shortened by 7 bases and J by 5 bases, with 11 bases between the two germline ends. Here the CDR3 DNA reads TGTGCCTTTTCGAGGGGGGAGACCCAGTACTTC. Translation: CAFSRGETQYF. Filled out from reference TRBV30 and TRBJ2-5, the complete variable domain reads SQTIHQWPATLVQPVGSPLSLECTVEGTSNPNLYWYRQAAGRGLQLLFYSVGIGQISSEVPQNLSASRPQDRQFILSSKKLLLSDSGFYLCAFSRGETQYFGPGTRLLVL.

The CDR3 DNA reads TGCGCCAGCAGCCCTCACAACTTCCCCTACGAGCAGTACTTC. This sequence encodes CASSPHNFPYEQYF. This chain links TRBV4-3 with TRBJ2-7, with D unresolved. The CDR3 extends over 14 amino acids. The germline CDR1 and CDR2 sequences are LGHNA and YSLEER. V was pared by 4 bases and J by 2 bases, with 12 bases between.

As DNA, the CDR3 is TGTGCCAGCAGCCCTAGCGGGGGGGCCTACAATGAGCAGTTCTTC. It specifies CASSPSGGAYNEQFF. The chain combines TRBV3-1 (or the pseudogene TRBV3-2) with TRBJ2-1; the match to TRBD2 covers 12 bases. The CDR3 contains 15 residues. Germline V gene sequence: CDR1 LGHDT, CDR2 YNNKEL (reference sequence). The V segment lost 4 bases and the J segment 2 bases; nucleotides outside the gene matches: 0.

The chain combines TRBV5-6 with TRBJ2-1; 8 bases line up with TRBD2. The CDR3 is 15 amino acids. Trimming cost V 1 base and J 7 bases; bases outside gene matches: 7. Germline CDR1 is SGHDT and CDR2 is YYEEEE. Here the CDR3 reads CASSLLAGGFNEQFF. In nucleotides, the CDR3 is TGTGCCAGCAGCTTGTTGGCGGGGGGTTTTAATGAGCAGTTCTTC. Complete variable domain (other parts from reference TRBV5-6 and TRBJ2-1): DAGVTQSPTHLIKTRGQQVTLRCSPKSGHDTVSWYQQALGQGPQFIFQYYEEEERQRGNFPDRFSGHQFPNYSSELNVNALLLGDSALYLCASSLLAGGFNEQFFGPGTRLTVL.

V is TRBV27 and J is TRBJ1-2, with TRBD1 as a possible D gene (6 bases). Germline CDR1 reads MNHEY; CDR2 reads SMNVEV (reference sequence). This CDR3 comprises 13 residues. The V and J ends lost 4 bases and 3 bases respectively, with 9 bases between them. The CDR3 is CASSWKGDYGYTF. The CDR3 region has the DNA TGTGCCAGCAGTTGGAAGGGGGACTATGGCTACACCTTC.

This chain's CDR3 is CASSQGGGQPYGYTF. The CDR3 DNA reads as TGTGCCAGCAGCCAAGGGGGAGGACAGCCATATGGCTACACCTTC. This chain uses TRBV4-2 with TRBJ1-2; D may be TRBD1 (6 bases). CDR1 is LGHNA and CDR2 is YNFKEQ in the germline V gene. The ends were cut back, 1 base at V and 5 bases at J, with 14 bases in the middle. CDR3 size: 15 residues.

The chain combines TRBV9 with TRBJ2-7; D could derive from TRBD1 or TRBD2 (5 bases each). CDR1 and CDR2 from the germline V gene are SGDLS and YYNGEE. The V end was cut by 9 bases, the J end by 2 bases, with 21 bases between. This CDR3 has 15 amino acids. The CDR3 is CAIPSRGVIAYEQYF. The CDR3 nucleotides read TGTGCCATCCCTTCTAGGGGAGTGATTGCCTACGAGCAGTACTTC. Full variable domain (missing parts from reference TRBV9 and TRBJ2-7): DSGVTQTPKHLITATGQRVTLRCSPRSGDLSVYWYQQSLDQGLQFLIQYYNGEERAKGNILERFSAQQFPDLHSELNLSSLELGDSALYFCAIPSRGVIAYEQYFGPGTRLTVT.

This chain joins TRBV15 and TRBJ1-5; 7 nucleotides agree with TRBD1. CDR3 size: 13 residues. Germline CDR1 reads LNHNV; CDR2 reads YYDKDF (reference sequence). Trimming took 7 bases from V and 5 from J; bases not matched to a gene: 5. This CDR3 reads CATKDRLDQPQHF. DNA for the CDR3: TGTGCCACCAAGGACAGGCTAGATCAGCCCCAGCATTTT.

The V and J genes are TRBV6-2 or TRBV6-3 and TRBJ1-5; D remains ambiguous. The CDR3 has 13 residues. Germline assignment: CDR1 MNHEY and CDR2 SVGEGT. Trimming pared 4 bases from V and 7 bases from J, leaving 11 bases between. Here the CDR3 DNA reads TGTGCCAGCAGTTCTATAACCGGGCAGCCCCAGCATTTT. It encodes CASSSITGQPQHF.

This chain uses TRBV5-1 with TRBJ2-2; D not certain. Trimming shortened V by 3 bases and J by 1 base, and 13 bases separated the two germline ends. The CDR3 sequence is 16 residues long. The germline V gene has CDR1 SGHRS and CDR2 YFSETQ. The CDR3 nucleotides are TGCGCCAGCAGCTCCGTCGAGTACAGGAACACCGGGGAGCTGTTTTTT. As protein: CASSSVEYRNTGELFF.

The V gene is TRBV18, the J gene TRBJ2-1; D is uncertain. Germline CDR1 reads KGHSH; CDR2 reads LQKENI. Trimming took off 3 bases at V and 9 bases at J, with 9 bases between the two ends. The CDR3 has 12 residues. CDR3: CASSPQAGEQFF. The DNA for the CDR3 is TGTGCCAGCTCACCCCAAGCCGGTGAGCAGTTCTTC.

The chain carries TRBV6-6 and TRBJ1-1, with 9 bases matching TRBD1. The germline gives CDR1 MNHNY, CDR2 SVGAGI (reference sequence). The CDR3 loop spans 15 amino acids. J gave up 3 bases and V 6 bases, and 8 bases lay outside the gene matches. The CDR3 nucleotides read TGTGCCAGCAGCTCACAGGGGGCTTGGGACACTGAAGCTTTCTTT. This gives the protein CASSSQGAWDTEAFF.

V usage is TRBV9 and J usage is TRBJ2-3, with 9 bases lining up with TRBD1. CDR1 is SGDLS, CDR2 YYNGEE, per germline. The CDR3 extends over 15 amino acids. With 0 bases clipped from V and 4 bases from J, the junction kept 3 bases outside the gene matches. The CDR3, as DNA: TGTGCCAGCAGCGTAGCTGGACAGGGGCCAGATACGCAGTATTTT. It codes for CASSVAGQGPDTQYF.

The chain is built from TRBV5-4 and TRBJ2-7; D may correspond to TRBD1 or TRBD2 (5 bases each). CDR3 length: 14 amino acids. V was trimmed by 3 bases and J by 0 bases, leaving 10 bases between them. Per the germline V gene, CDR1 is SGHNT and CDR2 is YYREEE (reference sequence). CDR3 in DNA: TGTGCCAGCAGCTCGAAGGGGAGCTCCTACGAGCAGTACTTC. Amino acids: CASSSKGSSYEQYF. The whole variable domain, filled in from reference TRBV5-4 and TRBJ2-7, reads ETGVTQSPTHLIKTRGQQVTLRCSSQSGHNTVSWYQQALGQGPQFIFQYYREEENGRGNFPPRFSGLQFPNYSSELNVNALELDDSALYLCASSSKGSSYEQYFGPGTRLTVT.

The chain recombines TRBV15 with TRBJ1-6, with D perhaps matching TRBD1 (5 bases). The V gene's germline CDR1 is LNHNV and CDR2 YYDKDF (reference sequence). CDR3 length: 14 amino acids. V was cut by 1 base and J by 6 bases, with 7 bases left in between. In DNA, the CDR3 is TGTGCCACCAGCAGAGGACAGACTAATTCACCCCTCCACTTT. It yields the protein CATSRGQTNSPLHF.

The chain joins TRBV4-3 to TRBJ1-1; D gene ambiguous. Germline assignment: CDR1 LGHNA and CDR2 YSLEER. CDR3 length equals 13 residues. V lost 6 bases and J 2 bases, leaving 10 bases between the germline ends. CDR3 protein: CASSTVTNTEAFF. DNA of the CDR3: TGCGCCAGCAGTACAGTGACCAACACTGAAGCTTTCTTT.

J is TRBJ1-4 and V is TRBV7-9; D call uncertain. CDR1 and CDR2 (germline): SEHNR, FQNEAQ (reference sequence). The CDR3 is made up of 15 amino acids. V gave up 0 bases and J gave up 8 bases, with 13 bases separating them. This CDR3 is CASSLASPFGEKLFF. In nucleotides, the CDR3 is TGTGCCAGCAGCTTAGCCTCCCCGTTTGGCGAAAAACTGTTTTTT.

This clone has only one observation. CDR3 bases: TGTGCCTGGAGTGCCTACTCCCGAATCTATGGCTACACCTTC. Translating gives CAWSAYSRIYGYTF. J is TRBJ1-2 and V is TRBV30; D uncertain. There are 14 residues in the CDR3. Germline loops: CDR1 GTSNPN, CDR2 SVGIG (reference sequence). The germline V and J ends were trimmed by 1 base and 4 bases, with 13 bases remaining between them.

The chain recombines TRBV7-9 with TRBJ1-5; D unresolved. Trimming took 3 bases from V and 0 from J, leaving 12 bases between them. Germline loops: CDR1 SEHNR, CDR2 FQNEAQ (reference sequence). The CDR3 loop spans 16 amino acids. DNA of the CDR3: TGTGCCAGCAGCTTCAAGGACGCACATAGCAATCAGCCCCAGCATTTT. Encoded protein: CASSFKDAHSNQPQHF.

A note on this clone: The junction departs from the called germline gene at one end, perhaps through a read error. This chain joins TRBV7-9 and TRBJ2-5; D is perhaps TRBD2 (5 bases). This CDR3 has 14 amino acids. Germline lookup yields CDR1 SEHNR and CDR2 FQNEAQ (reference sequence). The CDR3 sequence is CASSLAGWGEAQYF. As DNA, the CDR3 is TGTGCCAGCAGCTTAGCAGGGTGGGGAGAGGCCCAGTACTTC. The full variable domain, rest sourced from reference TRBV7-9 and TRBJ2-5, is DTGVSQNPRHKITKRGQNVTFRCDPISEHNRLYWYRQTLGQGPEFLTYFQNEAQLEKSRLLSDRFSAERPKGSFSTLEIQRTEQGDSAMYLCASSLAGWGEAQYFGPGTRLLVL.